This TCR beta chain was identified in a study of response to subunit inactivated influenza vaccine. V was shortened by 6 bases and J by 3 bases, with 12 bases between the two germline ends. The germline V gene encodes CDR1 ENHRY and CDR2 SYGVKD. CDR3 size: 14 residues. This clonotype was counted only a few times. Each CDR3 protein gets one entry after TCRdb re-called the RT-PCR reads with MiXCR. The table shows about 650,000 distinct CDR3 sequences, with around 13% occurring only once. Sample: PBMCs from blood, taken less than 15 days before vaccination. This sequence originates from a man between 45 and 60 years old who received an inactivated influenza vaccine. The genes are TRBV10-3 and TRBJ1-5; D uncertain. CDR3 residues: CAIREEGFNQPQHF. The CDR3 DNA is TGTGCCATCAGGGAGGAGGGATTCAATCAGCCCCAGCATTTT.